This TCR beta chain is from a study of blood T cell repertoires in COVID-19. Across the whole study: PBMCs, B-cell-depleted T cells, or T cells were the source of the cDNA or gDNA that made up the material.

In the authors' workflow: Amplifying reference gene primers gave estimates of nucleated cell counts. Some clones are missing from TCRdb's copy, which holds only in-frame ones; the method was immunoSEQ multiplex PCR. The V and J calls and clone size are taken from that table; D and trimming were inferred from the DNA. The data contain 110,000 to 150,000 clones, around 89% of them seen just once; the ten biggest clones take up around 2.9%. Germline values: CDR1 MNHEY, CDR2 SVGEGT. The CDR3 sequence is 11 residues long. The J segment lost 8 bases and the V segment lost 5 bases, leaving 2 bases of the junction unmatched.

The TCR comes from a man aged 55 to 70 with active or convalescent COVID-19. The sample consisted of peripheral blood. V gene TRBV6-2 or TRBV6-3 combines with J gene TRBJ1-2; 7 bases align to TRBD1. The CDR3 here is CASSDREGYTF. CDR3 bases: TGTGCCAGCAGTGACAGGGAGGGCTACACCTTC.